Below, 27 T cell receptor beta chains from the same sample are listed, as sequenced in a study of somatic mutations in cytotoxic T cells in rheumatoid arthritis. Clones were sequenced by immunoSEQ multiplex PCR, and TCRdb holds only the in-frame ones, with some missing. The data contain about 18,000 clones, 80% to 85% of them singletons. Sequencing used CD8+ T cells sorted from blood. These receptors all come from an adult with rheumatoid arthritis.

CDR3 bases: TGTGCCAGCAGGGGGATGCCAGGAGAAATTATGAACACTGAAGCTTTCTTT. Its translation is CASRGMPGEIMNTEAFF. The gene calls are TRBV5-8 and TRBJ1-1; D not certain. Trimming removed 5 bases from V and 0 bases from J, with 20 bases in between. The length of the CDR3 is 17 residues. Germline V gives CDR1 SGHTS, CDR2 YDEGEE.

This chain joins TRBV27 and TRBJ1-2; unclear D gene. Germline lookup yields CDR1 MNHEY and CDR2 SMNVEV (reference sequence). The CDR3 extends over 13 amino acids. Trimming pared 2 bases from V and 4 bases from J, leaving 8 bases between. The CDR3 loop reads CASSLGSGYGYTF. The CDR3 nucleotides read TGTGCCAGCAGTTTAGGGAGTGGCTATGGCTACACCTTC.

The gene calls are TRBV4-1 and TRBJ2-2; 11 bases match TRBD2. V lost 0 bases to trimming and J lost 4 bases; unmatched junction nucleotides: 10. From germline, CDR1 is MGHRA and CDR2 YSYEKL. CDR3 size: 19 residues. The CDR3 protein is CASSQDPSSGGLGTGELFF. CDR3 nucleotides: TGCGCCAGCAGCCAAGATCCTTCTAGCGGGGGGCTAGGCACCGGGGAGCTGTTTTTT.

V gene TRBV2 combines with J gene TRBJ2-7; a weak D match, TRBD2 (6 bases). Per germline, CDR1 SNHLY and CDR2 FYNNEI. The CDR3 contains 11 residues. V was clipped by 7 bases and J by 5 bases, with 9 bases between them. For the CDR3, the DNA is TGTGCCAGCATGAGACTAGACGAGCAGTACTTC. Its translation: CASMRLDEQYF.

The chain combines TRBV10-3 with TRBJ1-2; no reliable D call. Trimming cost V 2 bases and J 8 bases, with 15 bases left between them. Germline V gene lookup returns CDR1 ENHRY and CDR2 SYGVKD. The CDR3 runs 14 residues. CDR3 nucleotide sequence: TGTGCCATCAGTGAGCTTGCGCGGGGTGGGGGCTACACCTTC. It codes for CAISELARGGGYTF.

This clone was picked up a small number of times. The chain is built from TRBV10-3 and TRBJ2-5; TRBD2 agrees at 7 bases. Germline V gene data show CDR1 as ENHRY and CDR2 as SYGVKD. V was pared by 2 bases and J by 2 bases, with 17 bases of the junction left unmatched. CDR3 size: 19 residues. Here the CDR3 DNA reads TGTGCCATCAGTGAGGGGAGTTGGGGGGGAGCTTCTGGGCAAGAGACCCAGTACTTC. Protein: CAISEGSWGGASGQETQYF.

V is TRBV5-5 and J is TRBJ2-3; D is uncertain. The CDR3 length is 18 residues. V lost 0 bases and J 0 bases, leaving 17 bases between the germline ends. Germline lookup yields CDR1 SGHKS and CDR2 YYEKEE (reference sequence). The CDR3 loop is CASSLEGRDPSSTDTQYF. CDR3 DNA sequence: TGTGCCAGCAGCTTGGAAGGAAGGGATCCCTCTAGCACAGATACGCAGTATTTT.

CDR3 nucleotide sequence: TGTGCCAGCAGCGCATTTGTAGGTCAGACATACTCTGGGGCCAACGTCCTGACTTTC. This gives the protein CASSAFVGQTYSGANVLTF. The chain couples TRBV14 to TRBJ2-6; D uncertain. CDR3 size: 19 residues. The germline CDR1 and CDR2 sequences are SGHDN and FVKESK. The V gene lost 5 bases and the J gene lost 0 bases, with 20 bases spanning the gap.

J is TRBJ1-5 and V is TRBV7-8; D gene uncertain. The V and J ends lost 10 bases and 3 bases respectively, with 16 bases between them. In germline, CDR1 is SGHVS, CDR2 FQNEAQ. CDR3 length: 14 residues. The CDR3 region is CATHPLEDNQPQHF. DNA for the CDR3: TGTGCCACCCACCCGTTAGAGGACAATCAGCCCCAGCATTTT.

The rearrangement links TRBV6-1 to TRBJ2-1; unclear D gene. Trimming cost V 2 bases and J 0 bases, with 11 bases left between them. CDR1 is MNHNS, CDR2 SASEGT, per germline. The CDR3 loop spans 16 amino acids. As DNA, the CDR3 is TGTGCCAGCAGTGAACCCCTTCTAAGCTCCTACAATGAGCAGTTCTTC. Translated: CASSEPLLSSYNEQFF.

The chain is built from TRBV27 and TRBJ1-1; D perhaps matches TRBD1 (5 bases). The CDR3 runs to 14 residues. The germline V gene encodes CDR1 MNHEY and CDR2 SMNVEV (reference sequence). Trimming shortened V by 3 bases and J by 5 bases, and 13 bases separated the two germline ends. CDR3 region: CASSFGGRGTEAFF. The DNA for the CDR3 is TGTGCCAGCAGTTTCGGGGGTCGGGGGACTGAAGCTTTCTTT.

The V and J genes are TRBV7-6 and TRBJ1-1; D uncertain. The CDR3 is 13 residues long. Germline CDR1 is SGHVS and CDR2 is FNYEAQ. The V gene lost 5 bases and the J gene lost 1 base, with 8 bases spanning the gap. The CDR3 region is CASSLDTNTEAFF. The CDR3 DNA reads as TGTGCCAGCAGCCTCGACACGAACACTGAAGCTTTCTTT.

V and J are TRBV6-1 and TRBJ2-1, with TRBD2 matching 8 bases. The V gene end was trimmed by 2 bases and the J gene end by 5 bases; junction bases not matched to a gene: 8. The CDR3 sequence is 16 residues long. Per germline, CDR1 MNHNS and CDR2 SASEGT. The CDR3 loop is CASSEFMGLGDNEQFF. Here the CDR3 DNA reads TGTGCCAGCAGTGAATTCATGGGACTAGGGGACAATGAGCAGTTCTTC.

This clone was picked up a small number of times. The chain employs TRBV7-9 and TRBJ2-7, with D tentatively TRBD1 (5 bases). CDR3 length: 14 amino acids. Germline CDR1 SEHNR, CDR2 FQNEAQ (reference sequence). V lost 5 bases to trimming and J lost 5 bases, with 16 bases between them. The CDR3 bases are TGTGCCAGCAGCCCGGAACAGGTTGTTAACGAGCAGTACTTC. Translated, it gives CASSPEQVVNEQYF.

V gene TRBV4-1 combines with J gene TRBJ1-1; a weak D match, TRBD1 (5 bases). Germline V gene lookup returns CDR1 MGHRA and CDR2 YSYEKL. V lost 1 base and J 3 bases, leaving 15 bases between the germline ends. The CDR3 length is 16 residues. The CDR3: CASSQGGANVDTEAFF. The CDR3 DNA follows: TGCGCCAGCAGCCAAGGGGGCGCGAACGTTGACACTGAAGCTTTCTTT.

The chain couples TRBV7-9 to TRBJ2-5; 11 positions agree with TRBD1. V dropped 5 bases and J dropped 5; count of bases not matched to a gene: 7. The CDR3 is 15 residues long. The germline gives CDR1 SEHNR, CDR2 FQNEAQ (reference sequence). CDR3 region: CASSPPGQGGETQYF. CDR3 sequence (DNA): TGTGCCAGCAGCCCCCCGGGACAGGGGGGCGAGACCCAGTACTTC.

This clone was counted between two and nine times. This sequence joins TRBV30 and TRBJ1-1, with 11 nucleotides matching TRBD1. Trimming at V came to 2 bases and at J to 1 base, leaving 15 bases not matched to a gene. The CDR3 extends over 19 amino acids. Germline CDR1 GTSNPN, CDR2 SVGIG (reference sequence). CDR3 loop: CAWSRPMGQGETWNTEAFF. DNA for the CDR3: TGTGCCTGGAGTAGGCCAATGGGACAGGGGGAAACATGGAACACTGAAGCTTTCTTT.

This clone was recorded once. This chain joins TRBV10-3 and TRBJ1-1; 7 bases line up with TRBD1. The germline V gene has CDR1 ENHRY and CDR2 SYGVKD. The CDR3 spans 15 residues. J gave up 6 bases and V 2 bases, and 9 bases lay outside the gene matches. CDR3 protein: CAISEVTGPEAEAFF. Here the CDR3 DNA reads TGTGCCATCAGTGAGGTGACAGGGCCTGAGGCTGAAGCTTTCTTT.

The chain couples TRBV4-1 to TRBJ1-5; D remains unclear. The CDR3 totals 15 residues. V dropped 1 base and J dropped 2 bases, with 9 bases sitting between them. The germline gives CDR1 MGHRA, CDR2 YSYEKL. The CDR3 spells CASSQGGFGNQPQHF. CDR3 DNA: TGCGCCAGCAGCCAAGGGGGATTTGGCAATCAGCCCCAGCATTTT.

The CDR3 sequence: CASSPIAGGPNGELFF. In DNA form, the CDR3 reads TGTGCCAGCAGCCCCATTGCGGGGGGGCCTAACGGGGAGCTGTTTTTT. The chain links TRBV14 to TRBJ2-2; 9 bases line up with TRBD2. The CDR3 extends over 16 amino acids. CDR1 SGHDN and CDR2 FVKESK come from the germline V gene. The J segment lost 7 bases and the V segment lost 4 bases, leaving 10 bases of the junction unmatched.

The chain is built from TRBV6-1 and TRBJ1-6; D is ambiguous. V was trimmed by 3 bases and J by 3 bases, leaving 0 bases between them. CDR1 MNHNS and CDR2 SASEGT come from the germline V gene. This CDR3 spans 12 amino acids. CDR3 residues: CASSDYNSPLHF. In DNA form, the CDR3 reads TGTGCCAGCAGTGACTATAATTCACCCCTCCACTTT.

The chain combines TRBV2 with TRBJ2-2; D not certain. CDR3 length: 14 amino acids. The V end lost 1 base, the J end lost 2 bases, and 5 bases lay between the germline ends. Germline-derived CDR1 and CDR2 are SNHLY and FYNNEI. The CDR3, as DNA: TGTGCCAGCAGTGAAGTAGGCAACACCGGGGAGCTGTTTTTT. Amino acids: CASSEVGNTGELFF. The full variable domain, with the rest looked up from reference TRBV2 and TRBJ2-2, is EPEVTQTPSHQVTQMGQEVILRCVPISNHLYFYWYRQILGQKVEFLVSFYNNEISEKSEIFDDQFSVERPDGSNFTLKIRSTKLEDSAMYFCASSEVGNTGELFFGEGSRLTVL.

The rearrangement uses TRBV6-4 and TRBJ2-3, with 7 bases identical to TRBD1. The germline CDR1 and CDR2 sequences are MRHNA and SNTAGT. The CDR3 runs 16 residues. With V trimmed by 0 bases and J by 2 bases, 5 bases remained unmatched. CDR3 nucleotide sequence: TGTGCCAGCAGTGACTCGAGACAGGGCCACACAGATACGCAGTATTTT. Translating gives CASSDSRQGHTDTQYF.

This clone has only a few counts. The V gene is TRBV5-1, the J gene TRBJ2-7; D unresolved. This CDR3 has 15 amino acids. In germline, CDR1 is SGHRS, CDR2 YFSETQ. Trimming shortened V by 0 bases and J by 5 bases, and 15 bases separated the two germline ends. This CDR3 reads CASSLAGFYGDEQYF. The CDR3 DNA reads as TGCGCCAGCAGCTTGGCCGGGTTTTATGGAGACGAGCAGTACTTC.

The CDR3 nucleotides read TGTGCCACCAGCAGAGGTTCGCCGGGCGAGCAGTTCTTC. It codes for CATSRGSPGEQFF. The genes are TRBV15 and TRBJ2-1, with D unclear. From germline, CDR1 is LNHNV and CDR2 YYDKDF (reference sequence). The CDR3 runs 13 residues. Trimming took 1 base from V and 10 from J, leaving 11 bases between them.

Within the sample, this clone is medium-sized. This chain joins TRBV29-1 and TRBJ1-4, with D unresolved. In germline, CDR1 is SQVTM, CDR2 ANQGSEA. This CDR3 spans 10 amino acids. Trimming left V 5 bases short and J 6 bases short, with 4 bases between. The DNA for the CDR3 is TGCAGCGTTCTCGATGAAAAACTGTTTTTT. This gives the protein CSVLDEKLFF.

The V call is TRBV30, the J call TRBJ2-2; tentative D call: TRBD2 (5 bases). The germline V gene encodes CDR1 GTSNPN and CDR2 SVGIG (reference sequence). This CDR3 has 15 amino acids. The V end was cut by 4 bases, the J end by 7 bases, with 19 bases between. The CDR3 loop is CAWNGEGGGVGELFF. The CDR3 region has the DNA TGTGCCTGGAACGGCGAGGGTGGTGGGGTCGGGGAGCTGTTTTTT.